Sequencing of this T cell receptor beta chain was carried out in a study of identical twins. Study-wide points: Potential partial confounding of zero-insertion analyses by invariant MAIT and iNKT cells was noted. Cord blood's abundant beta clonotypes had fewer insertions, unlike memory repertoires. Among out-of-frame alpha sequences shared by twins, low generation probability occurred in excess.

A universal primer site was incorporated via template switching, and the cDNA contained unique molecular identifiers. A single record per CDR3 protein comes from TCRdb applying MiXCR to the 5' RACE reads. Among roughly 1.6 million distinct CDR3 sequences listed, 32% were seen once. This clonotype was picked up a small number of times. Its antigen is still unknown. The length of the CDR3 is 15 residues. Per germline, CDR1 SEHNR and CDR2 FQNEAQ (reference sequence). Between the trimmed V and J ends, which lost 1 base and 9 bases, there was a span of 18 bases. This chain joins TRBV7-9 and TRBJ2-5; the D gene is possibly TRBD2 (6 bases). Sample: cord blood. This receptor was taken from a newborn girl in good health. The CDR3 nucleotides read TGTGCCAGCAGCTTAGAACTAGCCTACCCGCGGTCCCAGTACTTC. Translated, it gives CASSLELAYPRSQYF.